The sequence of this T cell receptor (beta chain) was determined in a study of T-cell reconstitution after alpha-beta-depleted transplantation in children. This clonotype was found a few times. Antigen: not known. Germline values: CDR1 LGHNA, CDR2 YNFKEQ. This CDR3 contains 13 residues. Trimming took 4 bases from V and 4 from J, leaving 11 bases between them. During its preparation, the TCRbeta library received unique molecular identifiers. TCRdb called the PCR reads again in MiXCR, with one record for every CDR3 protein. The table lists under 450,000 distinct CDR3 sequences, roughly 17% of them singletons. Study-wide results and caveats: T cells produced anew were the main source of T-cell counts and diversity one year after transplant. Reportedly, only several hundred clones from non-depleted graft cells drove alpha-beta T-cell counts at about two months. Surviving recipient T cells and thymic progenitors produced the high day-60 TCRbeta diversity seen in some patients.

The sample consisted of PBMCs, mostly from graft donor cells, taken 360 days after TCRalphabeta/CD19-depleted stem cell transplant. The origin of this receptor is a boy under two years old who had a stem cell transplant for Wiskott-Aldrich syndrome, so the T cells may come from the graft donor. The chain links TRBV4-2 to TRBJ2-7, with D perhaps assigned TRBD1 or TRBD2 (5 bases each). This chain's CDR3 is CASSRDQTYEQYF. CDR3 in DNA: TGTGCCAGCAGCCGGGACCAGACGTACGAGCAGTACTTC.